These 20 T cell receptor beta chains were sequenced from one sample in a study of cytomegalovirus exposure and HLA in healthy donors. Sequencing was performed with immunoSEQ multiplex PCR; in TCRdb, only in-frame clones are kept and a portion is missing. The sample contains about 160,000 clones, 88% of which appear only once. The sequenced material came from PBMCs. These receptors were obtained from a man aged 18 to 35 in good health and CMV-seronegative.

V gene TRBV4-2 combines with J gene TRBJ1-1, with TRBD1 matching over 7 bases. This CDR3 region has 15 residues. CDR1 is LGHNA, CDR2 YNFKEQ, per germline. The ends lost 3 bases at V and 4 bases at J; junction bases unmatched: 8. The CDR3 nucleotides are TGTGCCAGCAGCCATCCTCGACAGGGCGGCACTGAAGCTTTCTTT. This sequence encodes CASSHPRQGGTEAFF.

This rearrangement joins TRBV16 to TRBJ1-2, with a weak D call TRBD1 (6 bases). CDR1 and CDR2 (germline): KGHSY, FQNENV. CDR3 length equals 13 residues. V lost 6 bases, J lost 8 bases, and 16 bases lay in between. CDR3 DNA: TGTGCCAGCAGTCCGGGGGGCGTAGAGGGCTACACCTTC. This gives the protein CASSPGGVEGYTF.

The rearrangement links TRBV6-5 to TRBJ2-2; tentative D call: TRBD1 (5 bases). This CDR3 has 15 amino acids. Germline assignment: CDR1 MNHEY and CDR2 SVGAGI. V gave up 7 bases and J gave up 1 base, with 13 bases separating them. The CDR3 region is CASTPRGQNTGELFF. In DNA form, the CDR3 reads TGTGCCAGCACCCCCCGTGGACAGAACACCGGGGAGCTGTTTTTT.

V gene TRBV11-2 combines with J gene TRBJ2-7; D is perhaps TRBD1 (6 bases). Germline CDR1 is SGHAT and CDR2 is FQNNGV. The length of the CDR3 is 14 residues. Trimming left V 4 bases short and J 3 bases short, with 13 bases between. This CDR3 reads CASSYTPDSYEQYV. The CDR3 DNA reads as TGTGCCAGCAGCTATACCCCGGACAGCTACGAGCAGTACGTC.

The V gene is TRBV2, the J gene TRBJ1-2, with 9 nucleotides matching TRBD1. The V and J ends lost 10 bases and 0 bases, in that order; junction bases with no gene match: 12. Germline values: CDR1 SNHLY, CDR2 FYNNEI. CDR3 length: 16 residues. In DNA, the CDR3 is TGTGCCACCATTAAGATGGGACAGGGAACTAACTATGGCTACACCTTC. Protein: CATIKMGQGTNYGYTF.

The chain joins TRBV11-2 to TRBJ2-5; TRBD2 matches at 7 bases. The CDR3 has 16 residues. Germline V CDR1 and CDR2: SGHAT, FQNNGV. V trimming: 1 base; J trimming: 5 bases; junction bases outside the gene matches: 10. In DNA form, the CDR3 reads TGTGCCAGCAGCTTAGTAGGCGGGGGTCCCCAGGAGACCCAGTACTTC. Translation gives CASSLVGGGPQETQYF.

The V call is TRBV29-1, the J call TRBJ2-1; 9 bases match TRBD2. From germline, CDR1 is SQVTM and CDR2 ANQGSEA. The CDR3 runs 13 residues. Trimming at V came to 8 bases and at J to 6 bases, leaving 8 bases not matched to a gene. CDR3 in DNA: TGCAGCCCTCATCTAGCGGGACTCAATGAGCAGTTCTTC. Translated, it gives CSPHLAGLNEQFF.

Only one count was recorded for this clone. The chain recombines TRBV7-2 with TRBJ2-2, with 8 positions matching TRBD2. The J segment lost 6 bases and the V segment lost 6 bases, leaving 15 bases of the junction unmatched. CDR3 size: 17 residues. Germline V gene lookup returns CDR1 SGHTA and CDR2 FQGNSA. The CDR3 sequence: CASRLLSGRAVAGELFF. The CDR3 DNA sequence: TGTGCCAGCAGGTTGCTCTCCGGGAGGGCCGTCGCCGGGGAGCTGTTTTTT.

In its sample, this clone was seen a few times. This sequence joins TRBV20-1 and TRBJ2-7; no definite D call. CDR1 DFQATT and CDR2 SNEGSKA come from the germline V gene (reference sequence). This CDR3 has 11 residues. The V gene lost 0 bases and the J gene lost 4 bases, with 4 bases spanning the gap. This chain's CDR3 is CSARDGYEQYV. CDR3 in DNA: TGCAGTGCTAGAGACGGGTACGAGCAGTACGTC.

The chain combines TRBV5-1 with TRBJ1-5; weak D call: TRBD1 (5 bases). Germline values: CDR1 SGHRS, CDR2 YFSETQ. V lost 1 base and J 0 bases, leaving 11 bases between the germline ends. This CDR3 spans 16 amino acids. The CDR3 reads CASSLSGGGSNQPQHF. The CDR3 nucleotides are TGCGCCAGCAGCTTGTCCGGGGGAGGTAGCAATCAGCCCCAGCATTTT.

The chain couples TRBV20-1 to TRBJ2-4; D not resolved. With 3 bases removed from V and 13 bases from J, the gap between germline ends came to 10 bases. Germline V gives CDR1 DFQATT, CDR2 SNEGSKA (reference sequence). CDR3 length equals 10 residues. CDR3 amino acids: CSASVAKQYF. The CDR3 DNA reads TGCAGTGCTAGCGTGGCCAAACAGTACTTC.

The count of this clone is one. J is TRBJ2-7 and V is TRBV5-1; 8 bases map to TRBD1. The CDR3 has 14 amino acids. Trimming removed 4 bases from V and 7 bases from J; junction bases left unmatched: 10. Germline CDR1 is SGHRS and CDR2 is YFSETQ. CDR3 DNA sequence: TGCGCCAGCAGCCTTGGGCAGGGGGCGGAGGAGCAGTACTTC. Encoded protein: CASSLGQGAEEQYF. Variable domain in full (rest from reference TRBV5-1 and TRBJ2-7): KAGVTQTPRYLIKTRGQQVTLSCSPISGHRSVSWYQQTPGQGLQFLFEYFSETQRNKGNFPGRFSGRQFSNSRSEMNVSTLELGDSALYLCASSLGQGAEEQYFGPGTRLTVT.

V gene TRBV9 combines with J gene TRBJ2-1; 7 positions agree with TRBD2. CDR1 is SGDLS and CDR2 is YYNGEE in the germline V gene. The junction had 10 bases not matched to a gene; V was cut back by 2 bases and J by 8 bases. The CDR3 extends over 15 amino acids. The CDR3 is CASSVGGGPFHEQFF. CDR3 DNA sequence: TGTGCCAGCAGCGTGGGGGGAGGGCCTTTCCATGAGCAGTTCTTC. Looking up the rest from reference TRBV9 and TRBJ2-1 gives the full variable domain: DSGVTQTPKHLITATGQRVTLRCSPRSGDLSVYWYQQSLDQGLQFLIQYYNGEERAKGNILERFSAQQFPDLHSELNLSSLELGDSALYFCASSVGGGPFHEQFFGPGTRLTVL.

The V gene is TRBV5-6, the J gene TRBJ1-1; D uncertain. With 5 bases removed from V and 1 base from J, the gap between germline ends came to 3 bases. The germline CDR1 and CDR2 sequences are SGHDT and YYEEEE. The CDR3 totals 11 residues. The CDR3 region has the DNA TGTGCCAGCAGGGCGAACACTGAAGCTTTCTTT. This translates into CASRANTEAFF.

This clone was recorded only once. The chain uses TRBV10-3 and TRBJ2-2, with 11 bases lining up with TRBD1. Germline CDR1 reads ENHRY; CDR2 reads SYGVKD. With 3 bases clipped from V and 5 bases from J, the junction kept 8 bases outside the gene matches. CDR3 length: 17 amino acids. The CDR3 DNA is TGTGCCATCAGTGACGCCGGGACAGGGGGGTCGACCGGGGAGCTGTTTTTT. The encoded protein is CAISDAGTGGSTGELFF.

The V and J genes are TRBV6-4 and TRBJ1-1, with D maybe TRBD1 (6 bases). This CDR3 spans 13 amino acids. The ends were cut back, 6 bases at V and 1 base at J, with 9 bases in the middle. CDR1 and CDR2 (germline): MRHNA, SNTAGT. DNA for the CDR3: TGTGCCAGCAGCAGGACAGCGAACACTGAAGCTTTCTTT. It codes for CASSRTANTEAFF.

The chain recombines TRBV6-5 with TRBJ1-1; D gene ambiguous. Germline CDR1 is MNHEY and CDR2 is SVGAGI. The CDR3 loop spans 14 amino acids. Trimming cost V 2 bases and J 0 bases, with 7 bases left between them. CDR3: CASSYANLNTEAFF. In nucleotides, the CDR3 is TGTGCCAGCAGTTACGCTAACTTGAACACTGAAGCTTTCTTT.

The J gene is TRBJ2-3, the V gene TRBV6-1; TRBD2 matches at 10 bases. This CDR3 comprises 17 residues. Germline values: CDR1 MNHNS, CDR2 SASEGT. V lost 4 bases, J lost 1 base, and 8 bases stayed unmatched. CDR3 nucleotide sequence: TGTGCCAGCAGTGTGATAGCGGGAGGAGTGGGCACAGATACGCAGTATTTT. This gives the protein CASSVIAGGVGTDTQYF.

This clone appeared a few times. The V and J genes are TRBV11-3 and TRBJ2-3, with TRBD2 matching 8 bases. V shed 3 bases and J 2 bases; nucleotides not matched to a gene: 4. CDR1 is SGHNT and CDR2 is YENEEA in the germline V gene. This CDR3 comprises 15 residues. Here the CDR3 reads CASSFGGGHTDTQYF. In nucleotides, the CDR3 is TGTGCCAGCAGCTTCGGGGGGGGCCACACAGATACGCAGTATTTT.

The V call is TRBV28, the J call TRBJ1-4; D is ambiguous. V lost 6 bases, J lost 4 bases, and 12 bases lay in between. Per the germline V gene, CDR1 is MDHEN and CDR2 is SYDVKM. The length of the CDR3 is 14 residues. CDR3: CASRRESLNEKLFF. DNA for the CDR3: TGTGCCAGCAGACGGGAGAGCCTTAATGAAAAACTGTTTTTT.